This entry lists 32 T cell receptor beta chains sequenced from one sample in a study of blood T cell repertoires in COVID-19. Some clones are missing from TCRdb's copy, which holds only in-frame ones; the method was immunoSEQ multiplex PCR. The table has around 45,000 clones, roughly 82% seen once; the top ten hold around a quarter. The sequenced sample was peripheral blood. The receptors were gathered from a woman in her sixties or seventies with acute or convalescent COVID-19.

The V and J genes are TRBV10-3 and TRBJ2-2, with a weak D call TRBD1 (5 bases). The CDR3 has 15 residues. CDR1 ENHRY and CDR2 SYGVKD come from the germline V gene. V shed 11 bases and J shed 4 bases, with 20 bases lying between them. The CDR3 sequence is CAARGDGPVTGELFF. The CDR3 bases are TGTGCCGCAAGGGGTGACGGGCCCGTCACCGGGGAGCTGTTTTTT.

The chain carries TRBV12-3 or TRBV12-4 and TRBJ2-7; 11 bases line up with TRBD2. Trimming at V came to 8 bases and at J to 7 bases, leaving 7 bases not matched to a gene. The CDR3 consists of 13 residues. In DNA form, the CDR3 reads TGTGCCAGCGAGACTAGCGGGGTCGGGGAGCAGTACTTC. This translates into CASETSGVGEQYF.

This sequence joins TRBV5-4 and TRBJ1-1; D not certain. CDR3 length: 13 residues. Trimming left V 0 bases short and J 2 bases short, with 5 bases between. Germline values: CDR1 SGHNT, CDR2 YYREEE (reference sequence). Written as DNA, the CDR3 is TGTGCCAGCAGCTTGGATCTTAACACTGAAGCTTTCTTT. Translating gives CASSLDLNTEAFF.

The rearrangement links TRBV18 to TRBJ2-3; 9 bases align to TRBD1. Germline assignment: CDR1 KGHSH and CDR2 LQKENI. V lost 2 bases and J lost 5; bases outside the gene matches: 5. CDR3 length: 15 residues. CDR3 region: CASSPGQGSGDTQYF. DNA for the CDR3: TGTGCCAGCTCACCAGGACAGGGGTCAGGAGATACGCAGTATTTT.

The chain employs TRBV11-2 and TRBJ2-7, with 7 bases lining up with TRBD2. From germline, CDR1 is SGHAT and CDR2 FQNNGV. V lost 1 base, J lost 0 bases, and 3 bases stayed unmatched. The CDR3 totals 15 residues. This chain's CDR3 is CASSLGGGSSYEQYF. The CDR3 DNA reads TGTGCCAGCAGCTTAGGCGGGGGTAGCTCCTACGAGCAGTACTTC.

V usage is TRBV30 and J usage is TRBJ2-1; D gene ambiguous. The CDR3 loop spans 14 amino acids. V lost 5 bases and J 0 bases, leaving 11 bases between the germline ends. Germline lookup yields CDR1 GTSNPN and CDR2 SVGIG (reference sequence). CDR3 sequence (DNA): TGTGCCTGGGAGGATGGTAGCTCCTACAATGAGCAGTTCTTC. The encoded protein is CAWEDGSSYNEQFF.

The chain combines TRBV6-5 with TRBJ2-6; D unresolved. The germline CDR1 and CDR2 sequences are MNHEY and SVGAGI. CDR3 length equals 15 residues. V lost 11 bases and J lost 5, with 19 bases in between. The DNA of the CDR3 is TGTGCCGGATCCCCTCAGGTCGCCTGGGCCAACGTCCTGACTTTC. It codes for CAGSPQVAWANVLTF.

This clone came up once. The chain carries TRBV5-4 and TRBJ1-1, with D unclear. Per germline, CDR1 SGHNT and CDR2 YYREEE (reference sequence). Trimming removed 2 bases from V and 6 bases from J, with 11 bases in between. This CDR3 is 13 amino acids long. The CDR3 DNA reads TGTGCCAGCAGCTTAGGAGTGGCCGCTGAAGCTTTCTTT. It translates to CASSLGVAAEAFF. Full variable domain (rest looked up from reference TRBV5-4 and TRBJ1-1): ETGVTQSPTHLIKTRGQQVTLRCSSQSGHNTVSWYQQALGQGPQFIFQYYREEENGRGNFPPRFSGLQFPNYSSELNVNALELDDSALYLCASSLGVAAEAFFGQGTRLTVV.

The chain is built from TRBV27 and TRBJ2-1; 9 bases fit TRBD1. The CDR3 sequence is 14 residues long. The germline V gene encodes CDR1 MNHEY and CDR2 SMNVEV (reference sequence). The V gene end was trimmed by 0 bases and the J gene end by 16 bases; junction bases not matched to a gene: 10. CDR3 sequence reads: CASSLSGGQGPQFF. The DNA for the CDR3 is TGTGCCAGCAGTTTATCGGGGGGACAGGGCCCCCAATTCTTC.

The chain joins TRBV4-1 to TRBJ1-5; the D gene is possibly TRBD1 (5 bases). The germline V and J ends were trimmed by 0 bases and 10 bases, with 19 bases remaining between them. This CDR3 comprises 16 residues. The germline CDR1 and CDR2 sequences are MGHRA and YSYEKL. Here the CDR3 DNA reads TGCGCCAGCAGCCAAGATCGGGCCGCCGGGGGGGATCCCCAGCATTTT. Translation: CASSQDRAAGGDPQHF.

The gene calls are TRBV6-1 and TRBJ1-3; D gene ambiguous. Germline lookup yields CDR1 MNHNS and CDR2 SASEGT. The CDR3 covers 16 residues. Trimming removed 1 base from V and 1 base from J, with 11 bases in between. The CDR3 nucleotides are TGTGCCAGCAGTGAAGTAAGGAGCTATTCTGGAAACACCATATATTTT. This codes for CASSEVRSYSGNTIYF.

The rearrangement uses TRBV7-2 and TRBJ1-5; D gene unclear. Trimming stripped 0 bases from V and 5 bases from J, with 5 bases between. The CDR3 is 13 residues long. The germline V gene has CDR1 SGHTA and CDR2 FQGNSA. This CDR3 reads CASSLAGDQPQHF. The CDR3 nucleotides read TGTGCCAGCAGCTTAGCCGGGGATCAGCCCCAGCATTTT. The variable domain in full, with the rest retrieved from reference TRBV7-2 and TRBJ1-5, is GAGVSQSPSNKVTEKGKDVELRCDPISGHTALYWYRQSLGQGLEFLIYFQGNSAPDKSGLPSDRFSAERTGGSVSTLTIQRTQQEDSAVYLCASSLAGDQPQHFGDGTRLSIL.

The chain employs TRBV28 and TRBJ1-4; D is uncertain. The CDR3 is 16 residues long. Trimming stripped 1 base from V and 2 bases from J, with 11 bases between. Germline CDR1 reads MDHEN; CDR2 reads SYDVKM. CDR3 loop: CASSLYTGFTNEKLFF. CDR3 sequence (DNA): TGTGCCAGCAGTTTATATACGGGGTTCACTAATGAAAAACTGTTTTTT.

Written as DNA, the CDR3 is TGTGCCAGCAGCTTTGGGGGGGCTCGTAATGGCTATGGCTACACCTTC. As protein: CASSFGGARNGYGYTF. V usage is TRBV5-6 and J usage is TRBJ1-2, with D tentatively TRBD1 (6 bases). Germline CDR1 SGHDT, CDR2 YYEEEE. The CDR3 spans 16 residues. Trimming stripped 2 bases from V and 4 bases from J, with 18 bases between.

This clone has just a few counts. The genes are TRBV3-1 (or the pseudogene TRBV3-2) and TRBJ2-2; a possible D gene is TRBD1 (5 bases). Germline assignment: CDR1 LGHDT and CDR2 YNNKEL (reference sequence). With 4 bases removed from V and 8 bases from J, the gap between germline ends came to 5 bases. The CDR3 runs to 11 residues. DNA for the CDR3: TGTGCCAGCAGCCCAGGGGGGGAGCTGTTTTTT. Its protein is CASSPGGELFF.

This clone was counted only a few times. This rearrangement joins TRBV5-1 to TRBJ1-4; perhaps TRBD1 as D (6 bases). Germline V CDR1 and CDR2: SGHRS, YFSETQ. The CDR3 contains 14 residues. The ends were cut back, 3 bases at V and 8 bases at J, with 14 bases in the middle. CDR3 nucleotides: TGCGCCAGCAGCTCGGACAGCGGTGGAGAAAAACTGTTTTTT. Protein: CASSSDSGGEKLFF.

Only a few counts were recorded for this clone. The chain uses TRBV4-1 and TRBJ1-1; perhaps TRBD1 as D (5 bases). This CDR3 comprises 15 residues. Trimming removed 3 bases from V and 2 bases from J, with 13 bases in between. The germline CDR1 and CDR2 sequences are MGHRA and YSYEKL. The CDR3 DNA reads TGCGCCAGCAGCCAGCCTGACAGAACTAACACTGAAGCTTTCTTT. As protein: CASSQPDRTNTEAFF.

The CDR3 region is CASSLERANEKLFF. The CDR3 DNA reads TGTGCCAGCAGCTTGGAACGGGCTAATGAAAAACTGTTTTTT. This chain links TRBV5-5 with TRBJ1-4; D uncertain. CDR1 and CDR2 from the germline V gene are SGHKS and YYEKEE (reference sequence). The CDR3 contains 14 residues. Trimming removed 0 bases from V and 3 bases from J, with 6 bases in between.

The rearrangement joins TRBV25-1 to TRBJ2-4; weak D call: TRBD1 (6 bases). The CDR3 sequence is 13 residues long. The germline V and J ends were trimmed by 8 bases and 5 bases, with 13 bases remaining between them. In germline, CDR1 is MGHDK, CDR2 SYGVNS. This CDR3 reads CASHNRVENIQYF. The CDR3 nucleotides read TGTGCCAGCCACAACAGGGTGGAAAACATTCAGTACTTC.

The V and J genes are TRBV9 and TRBJ1-6, with D possibly matching TRBD1 (5 bases). The V end was cut by 4 bases, the J end by 5 bases, with 16 bases between. The CDR3 sequence is 16 residues long. The germline CDR1 and CDR2 sequences are SGDLS and YYNGEE. The CDR3 DNA reads as TGTGCCAGCAGCCCCCAGGGAGGTGCCCATAATTCACCCCTCCACTTT. It encodes CASSPQGGAHNSPLHF.

The V gene is TRBV13, the J gene TRBJ2-1, with TRBD2 matching over 11 bases. Trimming took 2 bases from V and 6 from J; bases not matched to a gene: 9. Germline assignment: CDR1 PRHDT and CDR2 FYEKMQ (reference sequence). This CDR3 comprises 17 residues. In nucleotides, the CDR3 is TGTGCCAGCAGCTTAATTAGCGGGGGGGCTATGGGCAATGAGCAGTTCTTC. Translation: CASSLISGGAMGNEQFF.

The chain carries TRBV7-3 and TRBJ2-1, with 11 bases matching TRBD2. The CDR3 is 15 residues long. Germline CDR1 is SGHTA and CDR2 is FQGTGA. Trimming at V came to 4 bases and at J to 8 bases, leaving 7 bases not matched to a gene. CDR3 loop: CASSSTSGGDDEQFF. DNA for the CDR3: TGTGCCAGCAGCTCAACTAGCGGGGGCGATGATGAGCAGTTCTTC.

This sequence joins TRBV4-3 and TRBJ2-5, with D hard to call. The V and J ends lost 1 base and 4 bases respectively, with 7 bases between them. Germline assignment: CDR1 LGHNA and CDR2 YSLEER. The CDR3 is made up of 13 amino acids. The CDR3: CASSQGPGETQYF. CDR3 nucleotide sequence: TGCGCCAGCAGCCAAGGTCCGGGAGAGACCCAGTACTTC.

The V and J genes are TRBV12-3 or TRBV12-4 and TRBJ1-4, with 7 bases fitting TRBD1. The trim removed 8 bases at V and 8 bases at J, leaving 8 bases unmatched. The length of the CDR3 is 13 residues. DNA of the CDR3: TGTGCCAGCTCCAGGGGGAGAGGAGAAAAACTGTTTTTT. It encodes CASSRGRGEKLFF.

V and J are TRBV4-1 and TRBJ2-7; perhaps TRBD1 as D (7 bases). CDR3 length: 14 amino acids. The V gene's germline CDR1 is MGHRA and CDR2 YSYEKL. Trimming cost V 4 bases and J 0 bases, with 10 bases left between them. The CDR3 DNA sequence: TGCGCCAGCAGCCTGCGGGACAGCTCCTACGAGCAGTACTTC. It encodes CASSLRDSSYEQYF.

This sequence joins TRBV7-6 and TRBJ1-2; TRBD1 might be the D (5 bases). This CDR3 contains 12 residues. The germline CDR1 and CDR2 sequences are SGHVS and FNYEAQ. The V end lost 10 bases, the J end lost 4 bases, and 13 bases lay between the germline ends. The CDR3: CATKGLLYGYTF. The CDR3 DNA reads TGTGCCACCAAGGGGCTCCTCTATGGCTACACCTTC.

This sequence joins TRBV1 and TRBJ1-4; the listed D gene, TRBD1, was not tested against the DNA. TRBV1 represents a pseudogene. CDR3 length equals 16 residues. The CDR3 DNA is TGCACCAGCAGCCGCTATTTGACAGGGAGGTCTGAAAAACTGTTTTTT. Translated, it gives CTSSRYLTGRSEKLFF.

The chain recombines TRBV27 with TRBJ1-4, with TRBD1 matching over 8 bases. Germline V gives CDR1 MNHEY, CDR2 SMNVEV (reference sequence). CDR3 size: 15 residues. Unmatched junction bases numbered 9, after V lost 7 bases and J lost 5 bases. CDR3 nucleotide sequence: TGTGCCAGCAAGCAGGGGGCCAATCTCAATGAAAAACTGTTTTTT. The encoded protein is CASKQGANLNEKLFF.

V is TRBV15 and J is TRBJ2-7, with TRBD1 matching 9 bases. Trimming removed 1 base from V and 5 bases from J; junction bases left unmatched: 6. Germline V lookup: CDR1 LNHNV, CDR2 YYDKDF (reference sequence). The CDR3 is 15 residues long. CDR3 bases: TGTGCCACCAGCAGAGCGGGACAGGGAACGGACGAGCAGTACTTC. Its protein is CATSRAGQGTDEQYF. The entire variable domain, with the rest obtained from reference TRBV15 and TRBJ2-7, is as follows: DAMVIQNPRYQVTQFGKPVTLSCSQTLNHNVMYWYQQKSSQAPKLLFHYYDKDFNNEADTPDNFQSRRPNTSFCFLDIRSPGLGDTAMYLCATSRAGQGTDEQYFGPGTRLTVT.

V is TRBV7-9 and J is TRBJ1-2, with D possibly being TRBD1 (6 bases). V shed 5 bases and J shed 8 bases, with 21 bases lying between them. Germline assignment: CDR1 SEHNR and CDR2 FQNEAQ (reference sequence). The CDR3 runs 15 residues. CDR3: CASSPGTLSFGGYTF. The CDR3, as DNA: TGTGCCAGCAGCCCAGGGACACTCAGTTTTGGCGGCTACACCTTC. Full variable domain (remainder filled in from reference TRBV7-9 and TRBJ1-2): DTGVSQNPRHKITKRGQNVTFRCDPISEHNRLYWYRQTLGQGPEFLTYFQNEAQLEKSRLLSDRFSAERPKGSFSTLEIQRTEQGDSAMYLCASSPGTLSFGGYTFGSGTRLTVV.

This chain connects TRBV2 to TRBJ2-1, with a weak D call TRBD1 (5 bases). The germline V gene encodes CDR1 SNHLY and CDR2 FYNNEI. Trimming took 6 bases from V and 7 from J, leaving 10 bases between them. The CDR3 contains 12 residues. The CDR3 nucleotides read TGTGCCAGCAGGCCAGGGTTAAATGAGCAGTTCTTC. It is translated as CASRPGLNEQFF. Filled out from reference TRBV2 and TRBJ2-1, the complete variable domain reads EPEVTQTPSHQVTQMGQEVILRCVPISNHLYFYWYRQILGQKVEFLVSFYNNEISEKSEIFDDQFSVERPDGSNFTLKIRSTKLEDSAMYFCASRPGLNEQFFGPGTRLTVL.

The chain couples TRBV2 to TRBJ2-2, with 11 bases matching TRBD2. The V gene's germline CDR1 is SNHLY and CDR2 FYNNEI. This CDR3 has 15 amino acids. The trim removed 6 bases at V and 6 bases at J, leaving 6 bases unmatched. The CDR3 region has the DNA TGTGCCAGCAGGGCTAGCGGGGGGCCCTCCGGGGAGCTGTTTTTT. This sequence encodes CASRASGGPSGELFF.